These 18 T cell receptor beta chains were all obtained from the same sample, sequenced in a study of T cells in tuberculosis (dated by TCRdb to 2016 to 2019). The library was generated by the immunoSEQ multiplex PCR assay. In its TCRdb copy, this immuneACCESS table keeps in-frame sequences only and misses some clones. Where compared with another copy, unresolved V genes explain less than half of these, and the others have no known cause. Here the sample has some 34,000 clones; about 90% occur a single time. Of the sample, approximately 8.1% is held by the ten largest clones. The specimen was PBMCs. Receptor source: a donor aged 10 to 29 with latent tuberculosis or without tuberculosis infection. Some clones in this sample may be carry-over from other donors' samples.

This clone was seen once. The rearrangement uses TRBV23-1 and TRBJ1-5, with 8 bases aligning to TRBD1. TRBV23-1 is reported as an ORF; its role is uncertain. This CDR3 spans 20 amino acids. With V trimmed by 6 bases and J by 0 bases, 19 bases remained unmatched. The DNA for the CDR3 is TGCGCCAGCAGCCACAACGTTATTGGACAGGGCTATTATAGCAATCAGCCCCAGCATTTT. Its protein is CASSHNVIGQGYYSNQPQHF.

Written as DNA, the CDR3 is TGCGCCAGCAGCTTGGAGCGGACAGGGAGTAACGAGCAGTACTTC. It yields the protein CASSLERTGSNEQYF. The chain combines TRBV5-1 with TRBJ2-7; 8 bases are shared with TRBD1. Germline V gene sequence: CDR1 SGHRS, CDR2 YFSETQ. V dropped 0 bases and J dropped 5; count of bases not matched to a gene: 7. The CDR3 is 15 amino acids.

This chain links TRBV7-8 with TRBJ2-1; 12 positions match TRBD2. Germline trimming cut 5 bases from V and 8 bases from J; bases unmatched to any gene: 13. CDR1 is SGHVS, CDR2 FQNEAQ, per germline. The CDR3 is made up of 17 amino acids. In DNA, the CDR3 is TGTGCCAGCAGCCCTACCCCGACTAGCGGGGGCCAATATGAGCAGTTCTTC. Its translation is CASSPTPTSGGQYEQFF.

V usage is TRBV7-9 and J usage is TRBJ1-1; D remains ambiguous. The CDR3 length is 13 residues. Germline CDR1 SEHNR, CDR2 FQNEAQ (reference sequence). The ends were cut back, 5 bases at V and 2 bases at J, with 9 bases in the middle. In nucleotides, the CDR3 is TGTGCCAGCAGCCCCATTAGCAACACTGAAGCTTTCTTT. It yields the protein CASSPISNTEAFF.

The CDR3 spells CASSPSGTYEQYF. Written as DNA, the CDR3 is TGTGCCAGCAGCCCTAGCGGGACCTACGAGCAGTACTTC. The rearrangement joins TRBV5-8 to TRBJ2-7; 9 nucleotides agree with TRBD2. The junction had 1 base not matched to a gene; V was cut back by 4 bases and J by 2 bases. Per the germline V gene, CDR1 is SGHTS and CDR2 is YDEGEE. This CDR3 region has 13 residues.

The V call is TRBV7-6, the J call TRBJ2-2, with TRBD2 matching over 7 bases. The germline V gene has CDR1 SGHVS and CDR2 FNYEAQ. The CDR3 is 15 residues long. The CDR3 sequence is CATDAGVGVGGELFF. In nucleotides, the CDR3 is TGTGCAACCGACGCGGGGGTTGGAGTCGGCGGGGAGCTGTTTTTT.

CDR3 amino acids: CASLNRRESYEQYF. Written as DNA, the CDR3 is TGTGCCAGCTTGAACAGGAGGGAATCCTACGAGCAGTACTTC. The chain has TRBV11-2 and TRBJ2-7, with D maybe TRBD2 (6 bases). In germline, CDR1 is SGHAT, CDR2 FQNNGV. This CDR3 comprises 14 residues. V lost 8 bases and J 1 base, leaving 15 bases between the germline ends.

The genes are TRBV25-1 and TRBJ1-5; no clear D gene. The CDR3 sequence is 15 residues long. V lost 3 bases and J lost 9, with 18 bases in between. Germline V gene lookup returns CDR1 MGHDK and CDR2 SYGVNS. The CDR3 spells CASSDWSGQIMPQHF. The CDR3 bases are TGTGCCAGCAGTGATTGGTCTGGGCAGATTATGCCCCAGCATTTT.

The chain couples TRBV2 to TRBJ1-3; unclear D gene. The CDR3 totals 14 residues. Trimming stripped 4 bases from V and 1 base from J, with 8 bases between. Germline CDR1 SNHLY, CDR2 FYNNEI. CDR3 region: CASSVFQSGNTIYF. DNA of the CDR3: TGTGCCAGCAGTGTATTTCAGTCTGGAAACACCATATATTTT.

The CDR3, as DNA: TGTGCCAGCAGCCCCAGACCGGGACAGTACAATGAGCAGTTCTTC. It specifies CASSPRPGQYNEQFF. This chain uses TRBV11-2 with TRBJ2-1, with 7 bases identical to TRBD1. Germline assignment: CDR1 SGHAT and CDR2 FQNNGV. V shed 5 bases, J shed 4 bases, and the junction held 8 bases outside the gene matches. The CDR3 consists of 15 residues.

The rearrangement uses TRBV28 and TRBJ2-2, with D perhaps matching TRBD2 (6 bases). The CDR3 is 14 amino acids. Deletions cut 7 bases from V and 5 bases from J, with 14 bases between. Germline CDR1 is MDHEN and CDR2 is SYDVKM. In nucleotides, the CDR3 is TGTGCCAGCACGGCGGGACCACGAACCGGGGAGCTGTTTTTT. It translates to CASTAGPRTGELFF. The full variable domain, rest sourced from reference TRBV28 and TRBJ2-2, is DVKVTQSSRYLVKRTGEKVFLECVQDMDHENMFWYRQDPGLGLRLIYFSYDVKMKEKGDIPEGYSVSREKKERFSLILESASTNQTSMYLCASTAGPRTGELFFGEGSRLTVL.

The J gene is TRBJ2-1, the V gene TRBV7-9; tentative D call: TRBD2 (6 bases). Germline V lookup: CDR1 SEHNR, CDR2 FQNEAQ (reference sequence). The CDR3 length is 17 residues. V was pared by 1 base and J by 4 bases, with 17 bases between. The CDR3 loop is CASSLVGRQNLYNEQFF. CDR3 coding DNA: TGTGCCAGCAGCTTAGTCGGGAGACAGAACTTATACAATGAGCAGTTCTTC. The entire variable domain, with the rest obtained from reference TRBV7-9 and TRBJ2-1, is as follows: DTGVSQNPRHKITKRGQNVTFRCDPISEHNRLYWYRQTLGQGPEFLTYFQNEAQLEKSRLLSDRFSAERPKGSFSTLEIQRTEQGDSAMYLCASSLVGRQNLYNEQFFGPGTRLTVL.

Points on this clone: Its ends do not fully match the called genes, so a read error is possible. J is TRBJ1-2 and V is TRBV6-1; a possible D gene is TRBD1 (6 bases). This CDR3 comprises 10 residues. Germline values: CDR1 MNHNS, CDR2 SASEGT. CDR3 nucleotides: TGTGCCAGCAGTTTAGGGAGGGGGAGCTTC. Protein sequence: CASSLGRGSF.

CDR3 nucleotide sequence: TGTGCCAGCAGCTCGCTAGCGGGAAGCGCAAATGAGCAGTTCTTC. The encoded protein is CASSSLAGSANEQFF. The rearrangement links TRBV7-8 to TRBJ2-1; 9 nucleotides align to TRBD2. This CDR3 has 15 amino acids. Germline V lookup: CDR1 SGHVS, CDR2 FQNEAQ. With 4 bases clipped from V and 7 bases from J, the junction kept 8 bases outside the gene matches. Looking up the rest from reference TRBV7-8 and TRBJ2-1 gives the full variable domain: GAGVSQSPRYKVAKRGQDVALRCDPISGHVSLFWYQQALGQGPEFLTYFQNEAQLDKSGLPSDRFFAERPEGSVSTLKIQRTQQEDSAVYLCASSSLAGSANEQFFGPGTRLTVL.

The rearrangement uses TRBV7-9 and TRBJ1-1; D gene uncertain. Germline V lookup: CDR1 SEHNR, CDR2 FQNEAQ (reference sequence). Trimming cost V 5 bases and J 2 bases, with 12 bases left between them. The CDR3 covers 14 residues. CDR3 region: CASSVYERNTEAFF. CDR3 sequence (DNA): TGTGCCAGCAGCGTCTACGAGAGAAACACTGAAGCTTTCTTT.

The chain employs TRBV27 and TRBJ2-3; 9 nucleotides align to TRBD1. The V segment lost 3 bases and the J segment 1 base; nucleotides outside the gene matches: 11. Germline CDR1 MNHEY, CDR2 SMNVEV (reference sequence). The CDR3 length is 18 residues. CDR3 sequence reads: CASSFGTGLGSGTDTQYF. Here the CDR3 DNA reads TGTGCCAGCAGTTTCGGGACAGGGTTGGGGTCTGGCACAGATACGCAGTATTTT.

This chain uses TRBV28 with TRBJ1-3, with TRBD1 as a possible D gene (5 bases). The CDR3 length is 17 residues. V shed 0 bases and J shed 0 bases, with 12 bases lying between them. Germline-derived CDR1 and CDR2 are MDHEN and SYDVKM. The DNA for the CDR3 is TGTGCCAGCAGTTTATGGGGGCGGGGGTACTCTGGAAACACCATATATTTT. Protein sequence: CASSLWGRGYSGNTIYF.

This clone was seen once. The V call is TRBV28, the J call TRBJ1-2, with TRBD1 as a possible D gene (6 bases). Germline-derived CDR1 and CDR2 are MDHEN and SYDVKM. This CDR3 contains 12 residues. The V end lost 9 bases, the J end lost 8 bases, and 16 bases lay between the germline ends. The CDR3 sequence is CASTPSGVGYTF. CDR3 nucleotide sequence: TGTGCCAGTACCCCGTCAGGGGTGGGCTACACCTTC.